Presented here are 11 T cell receptor beta chains from one specimen sequenced in a study of control samples from healthy donors and cancer patients. Method: immunoSEQ multiplex PCR; TCRdb's copy keeps in-frame clones and lacks some. The table lists 60,000 to 95,000 clones, 84% of them singletons. The sample was blood. These receptors were obtained from a man between 45 and 60 years old in good health.

The rearrangement joins TRBV9 to TRBJ1-3; D may be TRBD1 (5 bases). The CDR3 sequence is 14 residues long. In germline, CDR1 is SGDLS, CDR2 YYNGEE. V lost 0 bases to trimming and J lost 11 bases, with 15 bases between them. Written as DNA, the CDR3 is TGTGCCAGCAGCGTAGATGTAGGGGAAGGGGCCATATATTTT. Its protein is CASSVDVGEGAIYF. The variable domain in full, completed from reference TRBV9 and TRBJ1-3, reads DSGVTQTPKHLITATGQRVTLRCSPRSGDLSVYWYQQSLDQGLQFLIQYYNGEERAKGNILERFSAQQFPDLHSELNLSSLELGDSALYFCASSVDVGEGAIYFGEGSWLTVV.

V usage is TRBV9 and J usage is TRBJ1-2; 7 bases match TRBD1. Germline V gene data show CDR1 as SGDLS and CDR2 as YYNGEE. With 3 bases clipped from V and 10 bases from J, the junction kept 6 bases outside the gene matches. The CDR3 runs to 12 residues. CDR3 bases: TGTGCCAGCAGCGCAGACAGGGTAGACTACACCTTC. Amino acids: CASSADRVDYTF.

The chain carries TRBV21-1 and TRBJ2-3. TRBV21-1 is assigned pseudogene status. CDR3 length: 15 residues. The CDR3 spells CASSKALPGPDTQYF. In nucleotides, the CDR3 is TGTGCCAGCAGCAAAGCGCTACCGGGGCCAGATACGCAGTATTTT.

This clone showed up just once. The V call is TRBV11-2, the J call TRBJ2-7; no clear D gene. The CDR3 is 15 residues long. Trimming removed 1 base from V and 4 bases from J, with 14 bases in between. CDR1 is SGHAT and CDR2 is FQNNGV in the germline V gene. The CDR3 DNA reads TGTGCCAGCAGCTTAGTTGGCCGGAAACGATACGAGCAGTACTTC. Protein product: CASSLVGRKRYEQYF.

The chain carries TRBV5-1 and TRBJ2-1; TRBD2 agrees at 7 bases. The length of the CDR3 is 15 residues. V shed 7 bases and J 5 bases; nucleotides not matched to a gene: 12. Germline-derived CDR1 and CDR2 are SGHRS and YFSETQ. The CDR3, as DNA: TGCGCCAGCTCCCTTTCCCTAGCGGCCCACAATGAGCAGTTCTTC. It encodes CASSLSLAAHNEQFF.

The chain couples TRBV19 to TRBJ2-7; the D gene is possibly TRBD2 (5 bases). Germline lookup yields CDR1 LNHDA and CDR2 SQIVND (reference sequence). The CDR3 consists of 14 residues. V was clipped by 7 bases and J by 3 bases, with 16 bases between them. DNA of the CDR3: TGTGCCAGTACCCAAGGGTCCGGGAACTACGAGCAGTACTTC. The encoded protein is CASTQGSGNYEQYF.

This clone was detected a few times. The genes are TRBV7-9 and TRBJ2-1; 14 bases agree with TRBD2. Germline V gives CDR1 SEHNR, CDR2 FQNEAQ (reference sequence). Trimming took 4 bases from V and 5 from J; bases not matched to a gene: 10. The CDR3 runs 18 residues. The CDR3 region has the DNA TGTGCCAGCAGCTCGCCATGGACTAGCGGGAGGAGGAACAATGAGCAGTTCTTC. Its translation is CASSSPWTSGRRNNEQFF. The whole variable domain, remainder taken from reference TRBV7-9 and TRBJ2-1, is DTGVSQNPRHKITKRGQNVTFRCDPISEHNRLYWYRQTLGQGPEFLTYFQNEAQLEKSRLLSDRFSAERPKGSFSTLEIQRTEQGDSAMYLCASSSPWTSGRRNNEQFFGPGTRLTVL.

The chain joins TRBV5-1 to TRBJ2-3; the D is unclear. CDR1 is SGHRS and CDR2 is YFSETQ in the germline V gene. This CDR3 has 12 residues. The V end was cut by 4 bases, the J end by 0 bases, with 3 bases between. The CDR3 nucleotides read TGCGCCAGCAGCCCGAGCACAGATACGCAGTATTTT. Translated, it gives CASSPSTDTQYF.

A few counts support this clone. J is TRBJ2-3 and V is TRBV4-3; D is ambiguous. Trimming left V 1 base short and J 5 bases short, with 4 bases between. CDR3 size: 12 residues. In germline, CDR1 is LGHNA, CDR2 YSLEER. The CDR3 region has the DNA TGCGCCAGCAGCCAAGCCGGAGATACGCAGTATTTT. Amino acids: CASSQAGDTQYF.

The chain joins TRBV29-1 to TRBJ2-5; D is possibly TRBD1 or TRBD2 (5 bases each). The CDR3 totals 13 residues. Trimming took off 7 bases at V and 5 bases at J, with 17 bases between the two ends. The germline gives CDR1 SQVTM, CDR2 ANQGSEA. This CDR3 reads CSANSLAGETQYF. The CDR3 DNA follows: TGCAGCGCCAACAGCCTAGCAGGGGAGACCCAGTACTTC.

The V call is TRBV18, the J call TRBJ1-3, with 11 bases fitting TRBD1. Germline V gene lookup returns CDR1 KGHSH and CDR2 LQKENI. V trimming: 3 bases; J trimming: 2 bases; junction bases outside the gene matches: 3. The CDR3 is made up of 16 amino acids. CDR3 coding DNA: TGTGCCAGCTCACCGCCGGGACAGGGGGCTGGAAACACCATATATTTT. As protein: CASSPPGQGAGNTIYF.